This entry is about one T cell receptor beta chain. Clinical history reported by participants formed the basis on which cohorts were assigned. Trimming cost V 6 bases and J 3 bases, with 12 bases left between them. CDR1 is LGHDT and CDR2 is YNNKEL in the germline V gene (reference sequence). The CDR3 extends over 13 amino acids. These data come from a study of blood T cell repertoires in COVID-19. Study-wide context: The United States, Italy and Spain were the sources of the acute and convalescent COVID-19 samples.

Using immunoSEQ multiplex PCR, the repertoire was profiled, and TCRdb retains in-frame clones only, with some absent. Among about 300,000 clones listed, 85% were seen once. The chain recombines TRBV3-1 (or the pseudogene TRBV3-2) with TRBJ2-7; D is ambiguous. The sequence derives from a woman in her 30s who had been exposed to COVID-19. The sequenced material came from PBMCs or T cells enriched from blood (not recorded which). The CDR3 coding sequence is TGTGCCAGCAGTGATTTTATTAGCTACGAGCAGTACTTC. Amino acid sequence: CASSDFISYEQYF.